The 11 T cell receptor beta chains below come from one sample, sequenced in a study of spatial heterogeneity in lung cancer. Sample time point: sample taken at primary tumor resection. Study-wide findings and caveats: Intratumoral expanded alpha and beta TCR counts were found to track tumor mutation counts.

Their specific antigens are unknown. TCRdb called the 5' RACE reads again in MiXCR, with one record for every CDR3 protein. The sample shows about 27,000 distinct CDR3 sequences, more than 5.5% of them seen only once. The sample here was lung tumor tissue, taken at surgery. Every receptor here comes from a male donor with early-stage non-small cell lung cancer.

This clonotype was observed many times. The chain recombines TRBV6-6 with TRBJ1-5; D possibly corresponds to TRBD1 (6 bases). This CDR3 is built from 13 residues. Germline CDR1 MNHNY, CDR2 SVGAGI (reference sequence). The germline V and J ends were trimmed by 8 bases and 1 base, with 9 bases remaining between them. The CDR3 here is CASGGTSNQPQHF. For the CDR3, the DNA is TGTGCCAGCGGCGGGACAAGCAATCAGCCCCAGCATTTT.

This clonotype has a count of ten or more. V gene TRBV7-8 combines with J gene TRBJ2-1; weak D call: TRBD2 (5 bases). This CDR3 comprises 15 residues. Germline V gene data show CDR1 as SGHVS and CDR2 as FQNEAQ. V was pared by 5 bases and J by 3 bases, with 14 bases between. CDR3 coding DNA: TGTGCCAGCAGCCGCGGACTCCTATACTACAATGAGCAGTTCTTC. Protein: CASSRGLLYYNEQFF. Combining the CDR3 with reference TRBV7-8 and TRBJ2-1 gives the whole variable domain GAGVSQSPRYKVAKRGQDVALRCDPISGHVSLFWYQQALGQGPEFLTYFQNEAQLDKSGLPSDRFFAERPEGSVSTLKIQRTQQEDSAVYLCASSRGLLYYNEQFFGPGTRLTVL.

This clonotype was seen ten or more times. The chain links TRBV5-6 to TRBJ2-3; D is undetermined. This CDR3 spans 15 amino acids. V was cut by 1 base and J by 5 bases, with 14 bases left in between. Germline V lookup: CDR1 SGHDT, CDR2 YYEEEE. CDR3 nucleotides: TGTGCCAGCAGCTTGTTTTTGGTGATAGGAGATACGCAGTATTTT. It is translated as CASSLFLVIGDTQYF.

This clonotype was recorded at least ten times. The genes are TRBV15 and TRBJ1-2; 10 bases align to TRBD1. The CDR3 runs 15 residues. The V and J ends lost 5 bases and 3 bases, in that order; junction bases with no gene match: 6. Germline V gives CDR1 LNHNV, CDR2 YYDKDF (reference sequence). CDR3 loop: CATSGRTGGYYGYTF. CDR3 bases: TGTGCCACCAGCGGAAGGACAGGGGGTTACTATGGCTACACCTTC. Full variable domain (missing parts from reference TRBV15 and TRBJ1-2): DAMVIQNPRYQVTQFGKPVTLSCSQTLNHNVMYWYQQKSSQAPKLLFHYYDKDFNNEADTPDNFQSRRPNTSFCFLDIRSPGLGDTAMYLCATSGRTGGYYGYTFGSGTRLTVV.

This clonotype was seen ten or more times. The CDR3 is CASKPGTEKVGYTF. The DNA of the CDR3 is TGCGCCAGCAAGCCCGGGACAGAGAAGGTTGGCTACACCTTC. The chain links TRBV5-1 to TRBJ1-2; 7 nucleotides match TRBD1. CDR3 size: 14 residues. Losses at the gene ends were 6 bases for V and 7 bases for J; bases not matched to a gene: 12. CDR1 and CDR2 (germline): SGHRS, YFSETQ.

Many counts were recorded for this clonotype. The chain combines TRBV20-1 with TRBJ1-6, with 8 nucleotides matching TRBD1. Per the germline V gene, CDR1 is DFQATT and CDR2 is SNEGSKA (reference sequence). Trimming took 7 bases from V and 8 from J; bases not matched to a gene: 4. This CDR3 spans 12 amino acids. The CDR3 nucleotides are TGCAGTGGGGGACAGGACTATTCACCCCTCCACTTT. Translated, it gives CSGGQDYSPLHF.

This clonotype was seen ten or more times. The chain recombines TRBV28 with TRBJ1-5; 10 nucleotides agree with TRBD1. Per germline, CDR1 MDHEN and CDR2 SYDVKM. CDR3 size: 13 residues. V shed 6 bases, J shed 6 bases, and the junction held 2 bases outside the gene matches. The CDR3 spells CASRTGGPQPQHF. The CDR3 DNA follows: TGTGCCAGCAGGACAGGGGGCCCTCAGCCCCAGCATTTT.

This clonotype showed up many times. The CDR3 coding sequence is TGCAGCGTGGAGGACAGCCTAGCCAAAAACATTCAGTACTTC. Its translation: CSVEDSLAKNIQYF. The V gene is TRBV29-1, the J gene TRBJ2-4; a possible D gene is TRBD1 (6 bases). Trimming removed 6 bases from V and 0 bases from J, with 12 bases in between. The CDR3 loop spans 14 amino acids. Germline assignment: CDR1 SQVTM and CDR2 ANQGSEA.

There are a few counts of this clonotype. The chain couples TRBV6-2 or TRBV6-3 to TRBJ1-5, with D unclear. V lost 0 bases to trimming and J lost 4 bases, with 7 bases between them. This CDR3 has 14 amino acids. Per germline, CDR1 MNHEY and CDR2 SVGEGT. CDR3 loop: CASSYSGANQPQHF. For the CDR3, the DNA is TGTGCCAGCAGTTACTCAGGTGCTAATCAGCCCCAGCATTTT.

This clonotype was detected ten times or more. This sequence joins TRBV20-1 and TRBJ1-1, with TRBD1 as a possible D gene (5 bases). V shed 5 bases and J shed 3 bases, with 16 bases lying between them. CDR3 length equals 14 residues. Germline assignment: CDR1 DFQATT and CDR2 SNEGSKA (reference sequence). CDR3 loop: CSAPGVGGDTEAFF. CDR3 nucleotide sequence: TGCAGTGCTCCCGGTGTGGGGGGGGACACTGAAGCTTTCTTT.

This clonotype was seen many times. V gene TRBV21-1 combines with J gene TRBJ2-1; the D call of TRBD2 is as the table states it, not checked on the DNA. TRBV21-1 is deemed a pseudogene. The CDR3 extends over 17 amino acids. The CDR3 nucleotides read TGTGCCAGCAGCAAAATTAAGCGGGGCAGCTCCTACAATGAGCAGTTCTTC. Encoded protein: CASSKIKRGSSYNEQFF.